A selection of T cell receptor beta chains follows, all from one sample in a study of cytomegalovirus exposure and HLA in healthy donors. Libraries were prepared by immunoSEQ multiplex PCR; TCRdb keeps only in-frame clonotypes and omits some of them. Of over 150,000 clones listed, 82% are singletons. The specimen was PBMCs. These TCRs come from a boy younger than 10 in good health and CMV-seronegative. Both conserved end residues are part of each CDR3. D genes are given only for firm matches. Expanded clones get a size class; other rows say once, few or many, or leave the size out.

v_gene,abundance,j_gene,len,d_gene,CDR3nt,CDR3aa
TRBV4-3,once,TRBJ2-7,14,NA,TGCGCCAGCAGCCAAGATTGGGGGCAGGCGCCTAAGTACTTC,CASSQDWGQAPKYF
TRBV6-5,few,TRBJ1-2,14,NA,TGTGCCAGCAGTTACTCACAGTTTAACTATGGCTACACCTTC,CASSYSQFNYGYTF
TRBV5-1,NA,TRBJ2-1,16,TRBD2,TGCGCCAGCAGCCCCCGAACCGGGACTAGCGCCAATGAGCAGTTCTTC,CASSPRTGTSANEQFF
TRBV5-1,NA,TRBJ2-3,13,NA,TGCGCCAGCAGGGTCGGGAGCGCAGATACGCAGTATTTT,CASRVGSADTQYF
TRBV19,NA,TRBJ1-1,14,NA,TGTGCCAGTAACCCCCAAACAGGGAGACCTGAAGCTTTCTTT,CASNPQTGRPEAFF
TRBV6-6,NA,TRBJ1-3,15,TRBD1,TGTGCCAGCACCCCTGAAAGGGGGCTTGGAAACACCATATATTTT,CASTPERGLGNTIYF
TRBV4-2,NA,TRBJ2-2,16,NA,TGTGCCAGCAGCCGAACCCAAGCCGCGAACACCGGGGAGCTGTTTTTT,CASSRTQAANTGELFF
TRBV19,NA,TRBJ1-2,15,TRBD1,TGTGCCAGTAGGCCCAAGACAGGGGGTAACTATGGCTACACCTTC,CASRPKTGGNYGYTF
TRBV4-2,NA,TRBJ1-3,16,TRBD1,TGTGCCAGCAGCGACCGGGACAGGGCCTCTGGAAACACCATATATTTT,CASSDRDRASGNTIYF
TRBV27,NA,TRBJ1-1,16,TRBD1,TGTGCCAGCAGTACACTTTACAGGGGGCGGAACACTGAAGCTTTCTTT,CASSTLYRGRNTEAFF
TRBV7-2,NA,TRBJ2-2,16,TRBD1,TGTGCCAGCAGCTTACGGACAGGGTATATGGCCGGGGAGCTGTTTTTT,CASSLRTGYMAGELFF
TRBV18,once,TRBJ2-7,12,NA,TGTGCCAGCTCACCGAGCTCCTACGAGCAGTACTTC,CASSPSSYEQYF
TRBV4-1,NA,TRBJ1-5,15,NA,TGCGCCAGCAGCCAAGGCCCTATTAGCAATCAGCCCCAGCATTTT,CASSQGPISNQPQHF
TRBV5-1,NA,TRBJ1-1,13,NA,TGCGCCAGCAGCACCTTCGAGGCTGATTTGGCTTTCTTT,CASSTFEADLAFF
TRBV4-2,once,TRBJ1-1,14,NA,TGTGCCAGCAGCCAGGCCAGGGTGAACACTGAAGCTTTCTTT,CASSQARVNTEAFF
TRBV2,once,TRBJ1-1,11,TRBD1,TGTGCCAGCAGGGGGACAGTTGAAGCTTTCTTT,CASRGTVEAFF
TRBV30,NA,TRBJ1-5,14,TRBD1,TGTGCCTGGAGTCTAACAGGGGGGAATCAGCCCCAGCATTTT,CAWSLTGGNQPQHF
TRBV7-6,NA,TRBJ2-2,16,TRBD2,TGTGCCAGCAGCTCCTTAGCGGGGCCGAACACCGGGGAGCTGTTTTTT,CASSSLAGPNTGELFF
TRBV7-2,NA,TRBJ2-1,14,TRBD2,TGTGCCAGCAGCTTAGGCGGGGGGGCATATGAGCAGTTCTTC,CASSLGGGAYEQFF
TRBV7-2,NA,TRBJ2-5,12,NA,TGTGCCAGCAGCATATTCCAAGAGACCCAGTACTTC,CASSIFQETQYF
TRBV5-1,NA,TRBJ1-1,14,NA,TGCGCCAGCAGCTTGCAGGGTATGAACACTGAAGCTTTCTTT,CASSLQGMNTEAFF
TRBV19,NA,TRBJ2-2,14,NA,TGTGCCAGTAGTATAGCGGCGAACACCGGGGAGCTGTTTTTT,CASSIAANTGELFF
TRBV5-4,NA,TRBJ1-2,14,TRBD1,TGTGCCAGCAGCCTAATCGACAGGGGGAAGGGCTACACCTTC,CASSLIDRGKGYTF
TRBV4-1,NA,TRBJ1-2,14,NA,TGCGCCAGCAGCCAAGTACCAGTAACCTATGGCTACACCTTC,CASSQVPVTYGYTF
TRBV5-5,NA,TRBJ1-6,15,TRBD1,TGTGCCAGCAGCTCCCCGGGACAGGGAAATTCACCCCTCCACTTT,CASSSPGQGNSPLHF
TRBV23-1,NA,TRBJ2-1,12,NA,TGCGCCAGCAAGGGCTCAGGGAATGAGCAGTTCTTC,CASKGSGNEQFF
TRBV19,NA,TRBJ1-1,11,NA,TGTGCCAGTAGTAGAGGCACTGAAGCTTTCTTT,CASSRGTEAFF
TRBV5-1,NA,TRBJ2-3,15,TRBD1,TGCGCCAGCAGCTTACCGGGACAGGGCACAGATACGCAGTATTTT,CASSLPGQGTDTQYF
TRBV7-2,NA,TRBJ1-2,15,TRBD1,TGTGCCAGCAGCTTAGAATGGACAGGGAACTATGGCTACACCTTC,CASSLEWTGNYGYTF
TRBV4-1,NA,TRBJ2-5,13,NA,TGCGCCAGCAGCCAAGACCCAGAAGAGACCCAGTACTTC,CASSQDPEETQYF
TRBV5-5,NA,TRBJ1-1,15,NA,TGTGCCAGCAGCTGGGGGCGGATGGGGGACACTGAAGCTTTCTTT,CASSWGRMGDTEAFF
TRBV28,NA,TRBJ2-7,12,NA,TGTGCCAGCAGTTCGGGGGTTTACGAGCAGTACTTC,CASSSGVYEQYF
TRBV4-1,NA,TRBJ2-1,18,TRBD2,TGCGCCAGCAGCCCGTGGCTAGCGGGGGGCCTCCGGAAGGATGAGCAGTTCTTC,CASSPWLAGGLRKDEQFF
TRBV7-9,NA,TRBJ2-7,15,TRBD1,TGTGCCAGCAGCTCCACCGACAGGGGGCTGGACGAGCAGTACTTC,CASSSTDRGLDEQYF
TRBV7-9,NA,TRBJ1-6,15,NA,TGTGCCAGCAGCTTAGTGGGCAGCTATAATTCACCCCTCCACTTT,CASSLVGSYNSPLHF
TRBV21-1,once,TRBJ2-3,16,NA,TGTGCCAGCAGCGCTCCCCCGGACAGCTTCACAGATACGCAGTATTTT,CASSAPPDSFTDTQYF
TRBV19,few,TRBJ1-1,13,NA,TGTGCCAGTAGTGCGGGCCTGAACACTGAAGCTTTCTTT,CASSAGLNTEAFF
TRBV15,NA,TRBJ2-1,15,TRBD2,TGTGCCACCAGCAGAGATGGGCTAGCGGGGCCTGAGCAGTTCTTC,CATSRDGLAGPEQFF
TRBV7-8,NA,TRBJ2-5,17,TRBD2,TGTGCCAGCAGCAGGCTAGCGGGGGGGACCCTCCAAGAGACCCAGTACTTC,CASSRLAGGTLQETQYF
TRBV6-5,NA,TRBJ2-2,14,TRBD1,TGTGCCAGCAGAATTGGGACAGCGGCCGGGGAGCTGTTTTTT,CASRIGTAAGELFF
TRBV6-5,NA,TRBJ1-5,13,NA,TGTGCCAGCAGGTCACAGGGTGGTCAGCCCCAGCATTTT,CASRSQGGQPQHF
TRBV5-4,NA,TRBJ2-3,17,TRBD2,TGTGCCAGCAGCTTGGAGCTAGCGGGGGGACACACAGATACGCAGTATTTT,CASSLELAGGHTDTQYF
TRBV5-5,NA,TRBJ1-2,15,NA,TGTGCCAGCAGCTCGCAGACAGTATTTAACTATGGCTACACCTTC,CASSSQTVFNYGYTF
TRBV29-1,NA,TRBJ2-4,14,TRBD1,TGCAGCGTTGGATCGACAGGGGAGAAAAACATTCAGTACTTC,CSVGSTGEKNIQYF
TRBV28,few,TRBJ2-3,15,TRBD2,TGTGCCAGCAAGAGTAGTAGCGGGGGCTCAGATACGCAGTATTTT,CASKSSSGGSDTQYF
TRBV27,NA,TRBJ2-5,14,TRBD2,TGTGCCAGCAGTTTAGGAGCGGGGGGGGAGACCCAGTACTTC,CASSLGAGGETQYF
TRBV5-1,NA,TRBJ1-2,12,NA,TGCGCCAGCAGCCTGTCGGGGGGTGGCTACACCTTC,CASSLSGGGYTF
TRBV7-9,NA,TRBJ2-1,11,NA,TGTGCCAGCAGCCTTCAGGATGAGCAGTTCTTC,CASSLQDEQFF
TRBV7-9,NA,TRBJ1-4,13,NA,TGTGCCAGCAGCACCAGGGTTAATGAAAAACTGTTTTTT,CASSTRVNEKLFF
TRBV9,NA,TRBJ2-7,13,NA,TGTGCCAGCACGCGAGATTCTAGCGACGAGCAGTACTTC,CASTRDSSDEQYF
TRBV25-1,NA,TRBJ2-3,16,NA,TGTGCCAGCAGTGAATCCTTGGGGCTAGGCACAGATACGCAGTATTTT,CASSESLGLGTDTQYF